These 28 T cell receptor beta chains were sequenced from one sample in a study of CD8+ T cells in alopecia areata. TCR sequencing used cDNA made by reverse transcription of extracted RNA. TCRdb's copy holds only in-frame clones and misses some; the assay was immunoSEQ multiplex PCR. The sample carries 250,000 to 350,000 clones, approximately 60% recorded once. Described treatment: oral pan-JAK inhibitor, 5-10 mg twice daily. Sequenced here: CD4+ T cells sorted from blood, sampled at week 52, from a patient treated with tofacitinib. Every receptor here comes from a human donor with alopecia areata.

The chain combines TRBV6-1 with TRBJ2-7; D remains ambiguous. The CDR3 runs to 11 residues. CDR1 is MNHNS, CDR2 SASEGT, per germline. V was shortened by 1 base and J by 13 bases, with 11 bases between the two germline ends. Here the CDR3 reads CASSEEGSPYF. The CDR3 DNA follows: TGTGCCAGCAGTGAAGAGGGTTCCCCCTACTTC.

This chain uses TRBV30 with TRBJ1-1, with 8 bases matching TRBD1. This CDR3 has 17 residues. The trim removed 0 bases at V and 4 bases at J, leaving 13 bases unmatched. CDR1 is GTSNPN and CDR2 is SVGIG in the germline V gene (reference sequence). The CDR3 reads CAWSVSDRGVWGTEAFF. DNA of the CDR3: TGTGCCTGGAGTGTATCCGACAGGGGAGTCTGGGGCACTGAAGCTTTCTTT.

V and J are TRBV29-1 and TRBJ1-2; a possible D gene is TRBD1 (5 bases). This CDR3 comprises 15 residues. CDR1 and CDR2 (germline): SQVTM, ANQGSEA. V lost 4 bases and J lost 0, with 15 bases in between. In nucleotides, the CDR3 is TGCAGCGTTGGGAACAGGACGACAGCTAACTATGGCTACACCTTC. Translated: CSVGNRTTANYGYTF. The full variable domain, its missing parts supplied by reference TRBV29-1 and TRBJ1-2, is SAVISQKPSRDICQRGTSLTIQCQVDSQVTMMFWYRQQPGQSLTLIATANQGSEATYESGFVIDKFPISRPNLTFSTLTVSNMSPEDSSIYLCSVGNRTTANYGYTFGSGTRLTVV.

This clone was observed once. CDR3 DNA: TGCGCCAGCAGCCAAGCATTTTCTGGACGGAGAGCTGAAGAGACCCAGTACTTC. It translates to CASSQAFSGRRAEETQYF. The chain recombines TRBV4-1 with TRBJ2-5; D uncertain. The germline V gene encodes CDR1 MGHRA and CDR2 YSYEKL. Trimming cost V 1 base and J 3 bases, with 21 bases left between them. The CDR3 is 18 residues long.

The chain joins TRBV30 to TRBJ1-3; no reliable D call. V lost 7 bases to trimming and J lost 0 bases, with 10 bases between them. The CDR3 runs 13 residues. CDR1 GTSNPN and CDR2 SVGIG come from the germline V gene (reference sequence). CDR3 protein: CAYVPYSGNTIYF. CDR3 in DNA: TGTGCCTACGTACCCTACTCTGGAAACACCATATATTTT.

A few counts support this clone. The chain combines TRBV29-1 with TRBJ2-6; possible D gene TRBD1, 5 bases. The germline V and J ends were trimmed by 7 bases and 4 bases, with 14 bases remaining between them. The germline V gene encodes CDR1 SQVTM and CDR2 ANQGSEA. This CDR3 contains 14 residues. The CDR3 coding sequence is TGCAGCGCTGCCTTGGGGCGAGGGGCCAACGTCCTGACTTTC. It translates to CSAALGRGANVLTF.

This sequence joins TRBV6-5 and TRBJ2-2; D tentatively fits TRBD1 or TRBD2 (6 bases each). Deletions cut 2 bases from V and 1 base from J, with 11 bases between. CDR3 length: 16 residues. From germline, CDR1 is MNHEY and CDR2 SVGAGI. The CDR3: CASSYPRGRNTGELFF. DNA for the CDR3: TGTGCCAGCAGTTACCCTCGGGGGCGGAACACCGGGGAGCTGTTTTTT.

This clone turned up a few times. V gene TRBV19 combines with J gene TRBJ2-3, with TRBD2 identical over 9 bases. The V gene end was trimmed by 3 bases and the J gene end by 0 bases; junction bases not matched to a gene: 7. The CDR3 is 17 amino acids. CDR1 LNHDA and CDR2 SQIVND come from the germline V gene (reference sequence). The CDR3 spells CASSIGLAGSSTDTQYF. As DNA, the CDR3 is TGTGCCAGTAGTATCGGTCTAGCGGGGTCAAGCACAGATACGCAGTATTTT.

V gene TRBV29-1 combines with J gene TRBJ1-2; 10 nucleotides match TRBD1. In germline, CDR1 is SQVTM, CDR2 ANQGSEA. V trimming: 6 bases; J trimming: 2 bases; junction bases outside the gene matches: 6. There are 14 residues in the CDR3. The CDR3 region has the DNA TGCAGCGTGCACCCGGGACAGGGGAACTATGGCTACACCTTC. Its translation is CSVHPGQGNYGYTF.

This clone showed up just a few times. V and J are TRBV27 and TRBJ2-5; the D is unclear. V gave up 6 bases and J gave up 1 base, with 9 bases separating them. The germline gives CDR1 MNHEY, CDR2 SMNVEV (reference sequence). This CDR3 comprises 13 residues. CDR3 in DNA: TGTGCCAGCAGCCCGGGTGGCCAAGAGACCCAGTACTTC. It codes for CASSPGGQETQYF.

This chain links TRBV9 with TRBJ2-5; 10 positions agree with TRBD1. CDR1 and CDR2 (germline): SGDLS, YYNGEE. Trimming at V came to 0 bases and at J to 1 base, leaving 3 bases not matched to a gene. The CDR3 consists of 16 residues. The CDR3 DNA reads as TGTGCCAGCAGCGTAGATGGGACAGGGGTCCAAGAGACCCAGTACTTC. It codes for CASSVDGTGVQETQYF.

The chain is built from TRBV6-6 and TRBJ2-1, with TRBD1 matching 7 bases. The CDR3 has 13 amino acids. The germline V gene encodes CDR1 MNHNY and CDR2 SVGAGI (reference sequence). After removal of 7 bases from V and 5 bases from J, the junction contained 5 bases not matched to a gene. In DNA, the CDR3 is TGTGCCAGCACCCAGACAGGGAACAATGAGCAGTTCTTC. It is translated as CASTQTGNNEQFF.

V is TRBV5-6 and J is TRBJ2-7; D may match TRBD1 or TRBD2 (5 bases each). This CDR3 is 13 amino acids long. Germline V lookup: CDR1 SGHDT, CDR2 YYEEEE. Trimming stripped 4 bases from V and 5 bases from J, with 13 bases between. CDR3 sequence (DNA): TGTGCCAGCAGCCCGGACACTAGGGACGAGCAGTACTTC. Protein sequence: CASSPDTRDEQYF.

This chain connects TRBV6-5 to TRBJ2-7, with 8 bases that match TRBD2. The CDR3 consists of 13 residues. The V and J ends lost 6 bases and 5 bases, in that order; junction bases with no gene match: 6. Germline V lookup: CDR1 MNHEY, CDR2 SVGAGI. The CDR3 loop reads CASSRGGPHEQYF. CDR3 coding DNA: TGTGCCAGCAGCCGGGGGGGGCCCCACGAGCAGTACTTC.

This clone has more than one count but fewer than ten. One junction end disagrees with the germline gene, perhaps due to a read error. The CDR3 nucleotides are TGCGCCAGCAGCCAAGAGGCGGGGCGAGAAAGGGCCCGGATCTTT. Its protein product is CASSQEAGRERARIF. The chain is built from TRBV4-3 and TRBJ1-1; D is possibly TRBD1 (5 bases). The CDR3 is made up of 15 amino acids. The germline V gene has CDR1 LGHNA and CDR2 YSLEER.

Here the CDR3 reads CAWAGDRGRTEAFF. Here the CDR3 DNA reads TGTGCCTGGGCGGGGGACAGGGGAAGAACTGAAGCTTTCTTT. V usage is TRBV30 and J usage is TRBJ1-1, with TRBD1 matching 10 bases. This CDR3 comprises 14 residues. Germline loops: CDR1 GTSNPN, CDR2 SVGIG (reference sequence). Trimming at V came to 5 bases and at J to 5 bases, leaving 8 bases not matched to a gene. Combining the CDR3 with reference TRBV30 and TRBJ1-1 gives the whole variable domain SQTIHQWPATLVQPVGSPLSLECTVEGTSNPNLYWYRQAAGRGLQLLFYSVGIGQISSEVPQNLSASRPQDRQFILSSKKLLLSDSGFYLCAWAGDRGRTEAFFGQGTRLTVV.

This clone was counted between two and nine times. The chain combines TRBV2 with TRBJ2-7; tentative D call: TRBD2 (5 bases). The CDR3 consists of 13 residues. Germline lookup yields CDR1 SNHLY and CDR2 FYNNEI. V lost 1 base and J lost 7, with 11 bases in between. The CDR3 is CASSEGGYWEQYF. Written as DNA, the CDR3 is TGTGCCAGCAGTGAAGGAGGGTACTGGGAGCAGTACTTC.

The chain couples TRBV9 to TRBJ1-1, with a possible D match to TRBD1 (5 bases). Looked up from germline, CDR1 is SGDLS and CDR2 is YYNGEE. V shed 2 bases and J shed 0 bases, with 8 bases lying between them. This CDR3 region has 14 residues. The CDR3 region is CASSVTGVNTEAFF. The CDR3 coding sequence is TGTGCCAGCAGCGTTACGGGGGTGAACACTGAAGCTTTCTTT. Full variable domain (missing parts from reference TRBV9 and TRBJ1-1): DSGVTQTPKHLITATGQRVTLRCSPRSGDLSVYWYQQSLDQGLQFLIQYYNGEERAKGNILERFSAQQFPDLHSELNLSSLELGDSALYFCASSVTGVNTEAFFGQGTRLTVV.

The chain has TRBV7-2 and TRBJ1-2, with D unresolved. Looked up from germline, CDR1 is SGHTA and CDR2 is FQGNSA. The CDR3 is 13 residues long. V gave up 5 bases and J gave up 6 bases, with 13 bases separating them. CDR3 DNA: TGTGCCAGCAGCCAGGACCGGGAGGATGGCTACACCTTC. Residues: CASSQDREDGYTF.

This clone was counted between two and nine times. The chain employs TRBV5-1 and TRBJ2-7, with D perhaps TRBD1 or TRBD2 (5 bases each). Trimming removed 2 bases at V and 2 bases at J, with 14 bases between. The V gene's germline CDR1 is SGHRS and CDR2 YFSETQ. The CDR3 covers 15 residues. The DNA for the CDR3 is TGCGCCAGCAGCTTATCGGGACCGGGGCCCTACGAGCAGTACTTC. Its protein product is CASSLSGPGPYEQYF. Full variable domain (remainder filled in from reference TRBV5-1 and TRBJ2-7): KAGVTQTPRYLIKTRGQQVTLSCSPISGHRSVSWYQQTPGQGLQFLFEYFSETQRNKGNFPGRFSGRQFSNSRSEMNVSTLELGDSALYLCASSLSGPGPYEQYFGPGTRLTVT.

This clone showed up just a few times. CDR3 nucleotides: TGTGCCAGCAGCCAAGATACTAGCGGGGGCCTTCCATACAATGAGCAGTTCTTC. This sequence encodes CASSQDTSGGLPYNEQFF. The chain combines TRBV4-2 with TRBJ2-1, with 11 nucleotides matching TRBD2. From germline, CDR1 is LGHNA and CDR2 YNFKEQ. V was clipped by 0 bases and J by 4 bases; unmatched bases: 8. There are 18 residues in the CDR3.

This chain connects TRBV4-1 to TRBJ2-5; 10 nucleotides align to TRBD1. Germline V gene lookup returns CDR1 MGHRA and CDR2 YSYEKL. The CDR3 length is 17 residues. Trimming took 0 bases from V and 5 from J; bases not matched to a gene: 9. The CDR3 DNA sequence: TGCGCCAGCAGCCAAGATCCCACCGGGACAGGGGAGGAGACCCAGTACTTC. Its protein is CASSQDPTGTGEETQYF.

The CDR3 bases are TGCAGCGTTGAATTGGGGAATGGCTACACCTTC. Translation gives CSVELGNGYTF. The chain combines TRBV29-1 with TRBJ1-2; no definite D call. The CDR3 is 11 amino acids. V lost 2 bases, J lost 6 bases, and 7 bases lay in between. Germline assignment: CDR1 SQVTM and CDR2 ANQGSEA.

The chain couples TRBV14 to TRBJ1-4, with 7 bases aligning to TRBD1. Germline-derived CDR1 and CDR2 are SGHDN and FVKESK. This CDR3 comprises 15 residues. After removal of 4 bases from V and 7 bases from J, the junction contained 9 bases not matched to a gene. This CDR3 reads CASSPYRGGREKLFF. CDR3 DNA sequence: TGTGCCAGCAGCCCGTACAGGGGAGGACGTGAAAAACTGTTTTTT.

The genes are TRBV18 and TRBJ2-7, with a weak D call TRBD2 (6 bases). From germline, CDR1 is KGHSH and CDR2 LQKENI. CDR3 size: 13 residues. Trimming removed 2 bases at V and 12 bases at J, with 17 bases between. The CDR3 here is CASSPGAGGGPYF. Written as DNA, the CDR3 is TGTGCCAGCTCACCAGGTGCAGGCGGAGGGCCGTACTTC.

A few counts support this clone. The gene calls are TRBV7-9 and TRBJ1-2; unclear D gene. This CDR3 is 14 amino acids long. Trimming took 3 bases from V and 2 from J, leaving 10 bases between them. Per germline, CDR1 SEHNR and CDR2 FQNEAQ (reference sequence). CDR3 sequence: CASSFQTGNYGYTF. The DNA for the CDR3 is TGTGCCAGCAGCTTCCAGACGGGAAACTATGGCTACACCTTC. Using reference TRBV7-9 and TRBJ1-2 for the parts outside the CDR3, the full variable domain is DTGVSQNPRHKITKRGQNVTFRCDPISEHNRLYWYRQTLGQGPEFLTYFQNEAQLEKSRLLSDRFSAERPKGSFSTLEIQRTEQGDSAMYLCASSFQTGNYGYTFGSGTRLTVV.

This clone was counted between two and nine times. J is TRBJ1-6 and V is TRBV7-3, with D possibly being TRBD1 (5 bases). This CDR3 is built from 14 residues. Germline V gene sequence: CDR1 SGHTA, CDR2 FQGTGA. Trimming removed 5 bases at V and 8 bases at J, with 13 bases between. The CDR3, as DNA: TGTGCCAGCAGCCCTGGTACGGGGGATTCACCCCTCCACTTT. Translation gives CASSPGTGDSPLHF.

This clone was picked up a small number of times. This chain links TRBV6-5 with TRBJ2-6; no clear D gene. Trimming left V 5 bases short and J 4 bases short, with 9 bases between. CDR1 and CDR2 (germline): MNHEY, SVGAGI. This CDR3 contains 14 residues. DNA for the CDR3: TGTGCCAGCAGTCGGCAAATGGGGGCCAACGTCCTGACTTTC. Translating it yields CASSRQMGANVLTF.